A selection of T cell receptor beta chains follows, all from one sample in a study of shared clonotypes between healthy human individuals. Libraries were prepared by immunoSEQ multiplex PCR; TCRdb keeps only in-frame clonotypes and omits some of them. The table includes about 550,000 clones, over 95% detected once. The specimen was naive CD8+ T cells sorted from blood. These receptors originate from a woman aged 30 to 39 in good health. CDR3s include the opening cysteine and the closing phenylalanine or tryptophan. D genes are given only for firm matches. The size of a clone is reported for some rows only, either as once, few or many, or as a class for expanded clones.

j_call: TRBJ2-7; d_call: -; v_call: TRBV9; clone_size: once; cdr3_nt: TGTGCCAGCAGCCCCACCCCCAGCGAGCAGTACTTC; cdr3_aa: CASSPTPSEQYF
j_call: TRBJ2-7; d_call: -; v_call: TRBV9; clone_size: -; cdr3_nt: TGTGCCAGCAGCGCCCCGCGCTCCTACGAGCAGTACTTC; cdr3_aa: CASSAPRSYEQYF
j_call: TRBJ2-7; d_call: -; v_call: TRBV27; clone_size: -; cdr3_nt: TGTGCCAGCAGTCCACGACTAGTTTACGAGCAGTACTTC; cdr3_aa: CASSPRLVYEQYF
j_call: TRBJ2-5; d_call: -; v_call: TRBV28; clone_size: -; cdr3_nt: TGTGCCAGCAGCCCTGGGGCTACCCAAGAGACCCAGTACTTC; cdr3_aa: CASSPGATQETQYF
j_call: TRBJ1-5; d_call: -; v_call: TRBV2; clone_size: -; cdr3_nt: TGTGCCAGCAGTGAGTGGTCGCGCAATCAGCCCCAGCATTTT; cdr3_aa: CASSEWSRNQPQHF
j_call: TRBJ2-7; d_call: -; v_call: TRBV5-1; clone_size: -; cdr3_nt: TGCGCCAGCAGCTTGGAGGCCAGCCGTAAAACTCCAAACTACGAGCAGTACTTC; cdr3_aa: CASSLEASRKTPNYEQYF
j_call: TRBJ2-7; d_call: TRBD1; v_call: TRBV7-8; clone_size: -; cdr3_nt: TGTGCCAGCAGCAACCGGGACAGCCGCTACGAGCAGTACTTC; cdr3_aa: CASSNRDSRYEQYF
j_call: TRBJ2-1; d_call: TRBD2; v_call: TRBV5-4; clone_size: -; cdr3_nt: TGTGCCAGCAGCCCGGGGGGGGAGCAGTTCTTC; cdr3_aa: CASSPGGEQFF
j_call: TRBJ1-2; d_call: -; v_call: TRBV19; clone_size: -; cdr3_nt: TGTGCCAGTAATGGGGGGCTGAACTATGGCTACACCTTC; cdr3_aa: CASNGGLNYGYTF
j_call: TRBJ2-1; d_call: TRBD1; v_call: TRBV6-5; clone_size: -; cdr3_nt: TGTGCCAGCAGTCCGGACAGGGGTGGAGACAATGAGCAGTTCTTC; cdr3_aa: CASSPDRGGDNEQFF
j_call: TRBJ2-2; d_call: -; v_call: TRBV15; clone_size: -; cdr3_nt: TGTGCCACCAGCAGAGCGGATTCCTTCACCGGGGAGCTGTTTTTT; cdr3_aa: CATSRADSFTGELFF